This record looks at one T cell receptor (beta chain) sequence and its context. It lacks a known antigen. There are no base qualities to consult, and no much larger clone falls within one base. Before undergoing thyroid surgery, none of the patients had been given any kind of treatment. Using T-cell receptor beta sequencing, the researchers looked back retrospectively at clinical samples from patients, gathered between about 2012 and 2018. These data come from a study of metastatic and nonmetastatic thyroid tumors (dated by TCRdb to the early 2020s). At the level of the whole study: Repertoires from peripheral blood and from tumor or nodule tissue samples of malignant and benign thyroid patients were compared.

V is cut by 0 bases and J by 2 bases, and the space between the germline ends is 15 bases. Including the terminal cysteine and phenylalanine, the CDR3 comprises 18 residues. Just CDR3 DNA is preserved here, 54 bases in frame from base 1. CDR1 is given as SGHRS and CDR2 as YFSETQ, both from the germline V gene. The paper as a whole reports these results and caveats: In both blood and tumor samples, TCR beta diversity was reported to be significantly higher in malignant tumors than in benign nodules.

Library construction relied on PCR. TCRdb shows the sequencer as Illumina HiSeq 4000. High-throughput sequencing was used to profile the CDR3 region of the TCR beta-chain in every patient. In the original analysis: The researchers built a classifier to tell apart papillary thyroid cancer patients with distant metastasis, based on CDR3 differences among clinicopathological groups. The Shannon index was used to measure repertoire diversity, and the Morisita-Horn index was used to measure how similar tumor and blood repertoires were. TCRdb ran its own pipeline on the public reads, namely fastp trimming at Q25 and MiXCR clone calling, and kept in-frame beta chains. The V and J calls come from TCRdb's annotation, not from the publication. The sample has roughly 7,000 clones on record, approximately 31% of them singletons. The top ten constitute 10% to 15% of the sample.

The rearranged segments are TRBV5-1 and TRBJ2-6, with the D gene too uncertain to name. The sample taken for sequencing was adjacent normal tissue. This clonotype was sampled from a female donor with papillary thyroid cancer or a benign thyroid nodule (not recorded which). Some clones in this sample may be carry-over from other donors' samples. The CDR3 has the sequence CASSLGMAGMAGANVLTF. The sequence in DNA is TGCGCCAGCAGCTTGGGGATGGCAGGCATGGCTGGGGCCAACGTCCTGACTTTC.